This TCR beta chain was captured by sequencing in a study of T cell clonality in common variable immunodeficiency. Points from the study as a whole: CVID patient heterogeneity limited repertoire-clinical complication correlations. Fewer TCRbeta clones were shared among CVID subjects than controls. In common variable immunodeficiency, TCR beta chains reportedly carried fewer deletions and N-nucleotide insertions.

The protocol was immunoSEQ multiplex PCR, while the TCRdb copy is restricted to in-frame clones and leaves out a portion. The sample holds roughly 3,100 clones, and no clone turns up only once. The CVID group had under 16 females and roughly 30 males, mean age 40. For at least one year, all CVID subjects received replacement immunoglobulin. This clone has a handful of counts. Antigen unknown. The read terminates 3 residues ahead of where the CDR3 ends, so the germline J gene completes it. With 5 bases clipped from V and 8 bases from J, the junction kept 9 bases outside the gene matches. The length of the CDR3 is 15 residues. In germline, CDR1 is LNHDA, CDR2 SQIVND (reference sequence).

The sequence was obtained from a human donor with common variable immunodeficiency. Sequenced: peripheral blood mononuclear cells. The chain couples TRBV19 to TRBJ1-4; TRBD1 matches 9 bases. CDR3 sequence reads: CASSDRGSSGEKLFF. The covered CDR3 bases are TGTGCCAGTAGTGACAGGGGGTCGAGCGGGGAAAAA.